These 32 T cell receptor beta chains were sequenced from one sample in a study of human T cells and chemical hapten exposure. TCRdb processed the RACE reads anew with MiXCR; each CDR3 protein has one entry. The table includes approximately 400,000 distinct CDR3 sequences, approximately 5.1% detected once. Regarding time point: pre-sensitization, week 0. Treatment given: therapeutic diphenylcyclopropenone sensitization with weekly scalp DPC. Sequencing used whole blood, obtained in connection with sensitization to the hapten diphenylcyclopropenone (DPC). The receptor source for this set is a woman aged 50 to 65 with alopecia areata. Some clones in this sample may be carry-over from other donors' samples.

Comments on this clonotype: Being one base from a much bigger clone, this may be a read error. The conserved closing phenylalanine or tryptophan is absent in this CDR3, likely reflecting a read error. The chain joins TRBV20-1 to TRBJ1-5, with TRBD1 matching 10 bases. Germline V CDR1 and CDR2: DFQATT, SNEGSKA (reference sequence). With 5 bases clipped from V and 5 bases from J, the junction kept 0 bases outside the gene matches. The CDR3 is made up of 12 amino acids. The CDR3 DNA reads TGCAGTGCTGGGACAGGGGATCAGCCCCAGCATTAT. Its translation: CSAGTGDQPQHY.

The CDR3 nucleotides are TGTGCCAGCAGCTTTTCGGGACTCCAAGAGACCCAGTACTTC. This codes for CASSFSGLQETQYF. The chain employs TRBV5-4 and TRBJ2-5; D is perhaps TRBD2 (6 bases). V lost 2 bases, J lost 1 base, and 9 bases lay in between. In germline, CDR1 is SGHNT, CDR2 YYREEE (reference sequence). This CDR3 comprises 14 residues.

On this clonotype: A read error may explain this, as a much larger clone is one base away. The chain employs TRBV11-2 and TRBJ1-6; TRBD1 matches 7 bases. Per germline, CDR1 SGHAT and CDR2 FQNNGV. This CDR3 spans 10 amino acids. V dropped 4 bases and J dropped 18; count of bases not matched to a gene: 3. CDR3 residues: CASSWDRCHF. The CDR3 DNA reads as TGTGCCAGCAGCTGGGACAGATGCCACTTT. The full variable domain, with the rest looked up from reference TRBV11-2 and TRBJ1-6, is EAGVAQSPRYKIIEKRQSVAFWCNPISGHATLYWYQQILGQGPKLLIQFQNNGVVDDSQLPKDRFSAERLKGVDSTLKIQPAKLEDSAVYLCASSWDRCHFGNGTRLTVT.

J is TRBJ1-6 and V is TRBV18; the D is unclear. Between the trimmed V and J ends, which lost 7 bases and 8 bases, there was a span of 12 bases. Germline CDR1 and CDR2: KGHSH and LQKENI. CDR3 length: 13 amino acids. Here the CDR3 reads CASYAGLYSPLHF. CDR3 nucleotide sequence: TGTGCCAGCTACGCGGGTTTGTATTCACCCCTCCACTTT.

Comment on this clonotype: A much bigger clone sits one base away, suggesting this may be a read error. The chain joins TRBV29-1 to TRBJ2-7; tentatively, D is TRBD1 or TRBD2 (5 bases each). Germline V gene data show CDR1 as SQVTM and CDR2 as ANQGSEA. The CDR3 extends over 14 amino acids. V was pared by 0 bases and J by 2 bases, with 11 bases between. CDR3 sequence (DNA): TGCAGCGTTGAAGATCGGGGCAGCACCTACGAGCAGTACTTC. As protein: CSVEDRGSTYEQYF.

This clonotype has a count of ten or more. The chain links TRBV7-9 to TRBJ2-1; 8 positions agree with TRBD1. Germline CDR1 and CDR2: SEHNR and FQNEAQ (reference sequence). V trimming: 4 bases; J trimming: 8 bases; junction bases outside the gene matches: 13. CDR3 length equals 16 residues. CDR3 in amino acids: CASSSPRPGGRDEQFF. CDR3 nucleotide sequence: TGTGCCAGCAGCTCCCCCCGGCCAGGGGGCAGGGATGAGCAGTTCTTC.

The V and J genes are TRBV7-8 and TRBJ1-1; no reliable D call. The length of the CDR3 is 14 residues. The V gene lost 1 base and the J gene lost 8 bases, with 14 bases spanning the gap. Germline assignment: CDR1 SGHVS and CDR2 FQNEAQ. The CDR3 DNA follows: TGTGCCAGCAGCTTAGAGGTCGGAACCACGGAAGCTTTCTTT. It yields the protein CASSLEVGTTEAFF. The entire variable domain, with the rest obtained from reference TRBV7-8 and TRBJ1-1, is as follows: GAGVSQSPRYKVAKRGQDVALRCDPISGHVSLFWYQQALGQGPEFLTYFQNEAQLDKSGLPSDRFFAERPEGSVSTLKIQRTQQEDSAVYLCASSLEVGTTEAFFGQGTRLTVV.

This clonotype was picked up a small number of times. The chain carries TRBV2 and TRBJ2-3; D is possibly TRBD1 or TRBD2 (5 bases each). CDR1 and CDR2 (germline): SNHLY, FYNNEI. This CDR3 is 13 amino acids long. The V end was cut by 7 bases, the J end by 2 bases, with 10 bases between. The DNA for the CDR3 is TGTGCCAGCATTGGGACCCACACAGATACGCAGTATTTT. This codes for CASIGTHTDTQYF.

This clonotype appeared a few times. The genes are TRBV6-5 and TRBJ2-2; possible D gene TRBD2, 6 bases. CDR1 MNHEY and CDR2 SVGAGI come from the germline V gene. The CDR3 loop spans 15 amino acids. V lost 1 base and J 6 bases, leaving 12 bases between the germline ends. The CDR3 sequence is CASSYWTGASGELFF. Written as DNA, the CDR3 is TGTGCCAGCAGTTACTGGACGGGAGCTTCCGGGGAGCTGTTTTTT.

This clonotype was detected many times. V usage is TRBV20-1 and J usage is TRBJ1-5; no clear D. Trimming took off 1 base at V and 8 bases at J, with 18 bases between the two ends. Looked up from germline, CDR1 is DFQATT and CDR2 is SNEGSKA (reference sequence). CDR3 length equals 15 residues. The CDR3 spells CSARGEGPRSKPQHF. The CDR3 nucleotides read TGCAGTGCTAGAGGGGAGGGCCCCAGGAGTAAGCCCCAGCATTTT.

J is TRBJ1-1 and V is TRBV5-1; 8 bases are shared with TRBD1. The CDR3 covers 15 residues. The J segment lost 6 bases and the V segment lost 4 bases, leaving 11 bases of the junction unmatched. The germline gives CDR1 SGHRS, CDR2 YFSETQ. In DNA form, the CDR3 reads TGCGCCAGCAGCATCCTCCCAGGGGGCGGCTCTGAAGCTTTCTTT. Protein product: CASSILPGGGSEAFF.

This chain connects TRBV3-1 to TRBJ2-3; D possibly uses TRBD1 or TRBD2 (5 bases each). This CDR3 contains 16 residues. The germline gives CDR1 LGHDT, CDR2 YNNKEL (reference sequence). V was cut by 1 base and J by 4 bases, with 15 bases left in between. The CDR3 coding sequence is TGTGCCAGCAGCCAAGGCTTGGGGGAGAGGGCAGATACGCAGTATTTT. Protein sequence: CASSQGLGERADTQYF.

The sample holds many counts of this clonotype. This rearrangement joins TRBV7-2 to TRBJ2-1; possibly TRBD1 or TRBD2 for D (6 bases each). The germline gives CDR1 SGHTA, CDR2 FQGNSA. The CDR3 spans 17 residues. V shed 6 bases and J shed 2 bases, with 20 bases lying between them. CDR3 in amino acids: CASSLGQPGLTYNEQFF. Here the CDR3 DNA reads TGTGCCAGCAGTCTCGGACAGCCGGGACTGACCTACAATGAGCAGTTCTTC. The full variable domain, completed using reference TRBV7-2 and TRBJ2-1, is GAGVSQSPSNKVTEKGKDVELRCDPISGHTALYWYRQSLGQGLEFLIYFQGNSAPDKSGLPSDRFSAERTGGSVSTLTIQRTQQEDSAVYLCASSLGQPGLTYNEQFFGPGTRLTVL.

This clonotype was picked up many times. V and J are TRBV9 and TRBJ2-5; 11 nucleotides agree with TRBD2. The junction had 5 bases not matched to a gene; V was cut back by 3 bases and J by 4 bases. Germline CDR1 and CDR2: SGDLS and YYNGEE. This CDR3 has 15 residues. The CDR3 DNA follows: TGTGCCAGCAGCGCACTAGCGGGAGTCCCAGAGACCCAGTACTTC. This sequence encodes CASSALAGVPETQYF.

This clonotype has ten or more counts. The V and J genes are TRBV6-5 and TRBJ2-3; TRBD2 matches 8 bases. The CDR3 is 15 residues long. With V trimmed by 10 bases and J by 3 bases, 12 bases remained unmatched. Germline CDR1 reads MNHEY; CDR2 reads SVGAGI. In DNA, the CDR3 is TGTGCCACCCAGGACCCAGCGGGGGTAACAGATACGCAGTATTTT. Protein sequence: CATQDPAGVTDTQYF.

This clonotype was counted only a few times. The CDR3 region has the DNA TGTGCCAGCAGCCCCAACGACAGGAACTATGGCTACACCTTC. Translating gives CASSPNDRNYGYTF. The rearrangement uses TRBV6-2 or TRBV6-3 and TRBJ1-2, with D perhaps matching TRBD1 (6 bases). This CDR3 has 14 amino acids. Per the germline V gene, CDR1 is MNHEY and CDR2 is SVGEGT. Deletions cut 6 bases from V and 2 bases from J, with 13 bases between.

This clonotype appeared many times. The chain employs TRBV7-2 and TRBJ2-6, with a tentative D call TRBD2 (6 bases). The CDR3 is 18 residues long. V lost 2 bases to trimming and J lost 0 bases, with 14 bases between them. From germline, CDR1 is SGHTA and CDR2 FQGNSA. In DNA, the CDR3 is TGTGCCAGCAGCTTATTTGGGGGAGGCTCCTCTGGGGCCAACGTCCTGACTTTC. It codes for CASSLFGGGSSGANVLTF. Complete variable domain (other parts from reference TRBV7-2 and TRBJ2-6): GAGVSQSPSNKVTEKGKDVELRCDPISGHTALYWYRQSLGQGLEFLIYFQGNSAPDKSGLPSDRFSAERTGGSVSTLTIQRTQQEDSAVYLCASSLFGGGSSGANVLTFGAGSRLTVL.

This clonotype has ten or more counts. Relative to the germline gene, one junction end is altered; a read error may explain this. The rearrangement uses TRBV9 and TRBJ1-3; D is uncertain. Germline loops: CDR1 SGDLS, CDR2 YYNGEE. The CDR3 extends over 12 amino acids. CDR3 residues: CASRGSGNTIYF. The CDR3 nucleotides are TGCGCCAGCAGAGGGTCCGGAAACACCATATATTTT.

A few counts support this clonotype. The chain links TRBV5-6 to TRBJ2-1, with 7 positions matching TRBD2. This CDR3 contains 17 residues. Germline V gene sequence: CDR1 SGHDT, CDR2 YYEEEE. V gave up 3 bases and J gave up 9 bases; unmatched junction bases: 18. The CDR3 loop is CASSSPTSADSRGEQFF. The CDR3, as DNA: TGTGCCAGCAGCTCCCCCACTAGCGCCGATTCTAGGGGTGAGCAGTTCTTC.

This clonotype was counted between two and nine times. The genes are TRBV6-2 or TRBV6-3 and TRBJ2-1; 8 bases align to TRBD2. Trimming removed 3 bases from V and 0 bases from J; junction bases left unmatched: 16. The CDR3 extends over 20 amino acids. Germline CDR1 reads MNHEY; CDR2 reads SVGEGT. The CDR3 DNA is TGTGCCAGCAGTTATCTCTTTGACCTAGAGCGGGAGCACTCCTACAATGAGCAGTTCTTC. Amino acid sequence: CASSYLFDLEREHSYNEQFF.

This clonotype was counted only a few times. The chain employs TRBV20-1 and TRBJ1-1; 8 bases map to TRBD1. The germline CDR1 and CDR2 sequences are DFQATT and SNEGSKA (reference sequence). After removal of 6 bases from V and 6 bases from J, the junction contained 9 bases not matched to a gene. The CDR3 consists of 13 residues. The DNA for the CDR3 is TGCAGTGCCGCGAGGGACAGGAAATCTGAAGCTTTCTTT. Translating gives CSAARDRKSEAFF.

This clonotype was detected a few times. The chain couples TRBV27 to TRBJ1-6; TRBD1 matches at 8 bases. The J segment lost 5 bases and the V segment lost 2 bases, leaving 5 bases of the junction unmatched. This CDR3 contains 16 residues. Germline V lookup: CDR1 MNHEY, CDR2 SMNVEV (reference sequence). CDR3 protein: CASSLPTGADNSPLHF. The CDR3 coding sequence is TGTGCCAGCAGTTTACCGACAGGGGCCGATAATTCACCCCTCCACTTT.

A word on this clonotype: A much larger clonotype is one base distant, so this may be a read error. Given the absence of the conserved phenylalanine or tryptophan at the CDR3 end, a read error is likely. The chain carries TRBV2 and TRBJ1-1, with 7 bases lining up with TRBD1. The V gene end was trimmed by 5 bases and the J gene end by 4 bases; junction bases not matched to a gene: 4. The V gene's germline CDR1 is SNHLY and CDR2 FYNNEI. The CDR3 loop spans 13 amino acids. The CDR3 sequence is CASSRDSSTEAFY. The CDR3 DNA sequence: TGTGCCAGCAGTCGGGACAGCTCCACTGAAGCTTTCTAT.

The table lists this clonotype with a few counts. This rearrangement joins TRBV29-1 to TRBJ1-2; 11 bases are shared with TRBD1. Germline V gene lookup returns CDR1 SQVTM and CDR2 ANQGSEA. The V segment lost 2 bases and the J segment 7 bases; nucleotides outside the gene matches: 6. This CDR3 spans 14 amino acids. CDR3 in amino acids: CSVESTGTGGGYTF. For the CDR3, the DNA is TGCAGCGTTGAATCTACCGGGACAGGGGGTGGCTACACCTTC.

This clonotype was picked up a small number of times. This chain connects TRBV27 to TRBJ2-3; no firm D call. The V end lost 0 bases, the J end lost 6 bases, and 7 bases lay between the germline ends. The germline CDR1 and CDR2 sequences are MNHEY and SMNVEV (reference sequence). The CDR3 totals 13 residues. As DNA, the CDR3 is TGTGCCAGCAGTTTATCCGACGCGGATACGCAGTATTTT. It codes for CASSLSDADTQYF.

This clonotype was seen many times. V usage is TRBV7-2 and J usage is TRBJ1-2; D not certain. Trimming removed 1 base from V and 9 bases from J, with 12 bases in between. Per germline, CDR1 SGHTA and CDR2 FQGNSA. The CDR3 is 13 residues long. The CDR3 region is CASSLVREGSYTF. CDR3 DNA sequence: TGTGCCAGCAGCTTAGTTAGGGAGGGAAGCTACACCTTC.

This clonotype appeared a few times. The rearrangement uses TRBV20-1 and TRBJ2-3; 10 nucleotides agree with TRBD1. CDR1 is DFQATT, CDR2 SNEGSKA, per germline (reference sequence). Losses at the gene ends were 5 bases for V and 0 bases for J; bases not matched to a gene: 8. This CDR3 has 16 amino acids. CDR3 sequence reads: CSAQAPGQGSTDTQYF. The CDR3 DNA reads TGCAGTGCTCAAGCGCCGGGACAGGGGAGCACAGATACGCAGTATTTT.

This clonotype was recorded many times. The gene calls are TRBV20-1 and TRBJ2-7; 7 bases align to TRBD1. The ends lost 8 bases at V and 7 bases at J; junction bases unmatched: 14. The CDR3 spans 13 residues. The V gene's germline CDR1 is DFQATT and CDR2 SNEGSKA (reference sequence). CDR3 sequence reads: CSSLGDSAEEQYF. The CDR3 DNA sequence: TGCAGTTCCCTCGGGGACAGCGCGGAGGAGCAGTACTTC.

This clonotype showed up many times. J is TRBJ2-3 and V is TRBV18; tentatively, D is TRBD2 (5 bases). Germline-derived CDR1 and CDR2 are KGHSH and LQKENI. Trimming took 6 bases from V and 4 from J, leaving 11 bases between them. This CDR3 contains 13 residues. CDR3 nucleotide sequence: TGTGCCAGCTCCCCGGTCGGGGCAGATACGCAGTATTTT. Translation: CASSPVGADTQYF.

This clonotype appeared a few times. The rearrangement joins TRBV28 to TRBJ2-1; no clear D gene. The CDR3 is 11 amino acids. Per the germline V gene, CDR1 is MDHEN and CDR2 is SYDVKM. Trimming removed 3 bases at V and 8 bases at J, with 5 bases between. CDR3 nucleotides: TGTGCCAGCAGTTTGAACCATGAGCAGTTCTTC. It translates to CASSLNHEQFF. The full variable domain, in which reference TRBV28 and TRBJ2-1 provide the parts outside the CDR3, is DVKVTQSSRYLVKRTGEKVFLECVQDMDHENMFWYRQDPGLGLRLIYFSYDVKMKEKGDIPEGYSVSREKKERFSLILESASTNQTSMYLCASSLNHEQFFGPGTRLTVL.

The V and J genes are TRBV4-2 and TRBJ2-7, with a tentative D call TRBD2 (6 bases). This CDR3 region has 16 residues. Trimming shortened V by 1 base and J by 2 bases, and 15 bases separated the two germline ends. CDR1 is LGHNA, CDR2 YNFKEQ, per germline. In DNA, the CDR3 is TGTGCCAGCAGCCAAGGACTTTCGCGGGAAGCCTACGAGCAGTACTTC. Protein sequence: CASSQGLSREAYEQYF.

This clonotype was recorded at least ten times. The gene calls are TRBV9 and TRBJ2-7, with D perhaps matching TRBD2 (6 bases). CDR3 length: 16 residues. Germline V CDR1 and CDR2: SGDLS, YYNGEE. V was pared by 6 bases and J by 2 bases, with 21 bases between. This CDR3 is CASTEGLGGFPYEQYF. CDR3 sequence (DNA): TGTGCCAGCACCGAGGGGTTAGGAGGGTTTCCCTACGAGCAGTACTTC.